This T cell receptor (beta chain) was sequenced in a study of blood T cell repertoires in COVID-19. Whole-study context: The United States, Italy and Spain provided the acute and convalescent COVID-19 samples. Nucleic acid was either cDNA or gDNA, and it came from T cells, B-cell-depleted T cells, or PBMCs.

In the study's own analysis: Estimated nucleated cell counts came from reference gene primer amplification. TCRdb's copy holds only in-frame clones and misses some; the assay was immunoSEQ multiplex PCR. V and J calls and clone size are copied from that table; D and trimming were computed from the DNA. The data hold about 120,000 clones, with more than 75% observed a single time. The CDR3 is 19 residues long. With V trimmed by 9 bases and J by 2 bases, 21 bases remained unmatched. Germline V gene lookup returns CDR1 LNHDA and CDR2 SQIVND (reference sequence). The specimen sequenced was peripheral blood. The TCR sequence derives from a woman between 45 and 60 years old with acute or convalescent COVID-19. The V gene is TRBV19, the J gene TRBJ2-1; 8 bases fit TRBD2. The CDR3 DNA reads TGTGCCAGCACCATGGGCCCACGACTAGCGCAGGGGACCTACAATGAGCAGTTCTTC. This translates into CASTMGPRLAQGTYNEQFF. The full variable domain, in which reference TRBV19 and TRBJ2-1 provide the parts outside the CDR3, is DGGITQSPKYLFRKEGQNVTLSCEQNLNHDAMYWYRQDPGQGLRLIYYSQIVNDFQKGDIAEGYSVSREKKESFPLTVTSAQKNPTAFYLCASTMGPRLAQGTYNEQFFGPGTRLTVL.